Below, 30 T cell receptor beta chains from the same sample are listed, as sequenced in a study of T-cell reconstitution after alpha-beta-depleted transplantation in children. Unique molecular identifiers were incorporated when the TCRbeta library was constructed. TCRdb called the PCR reads again in MiXCR, with one record for every CDR3 protein. The sample shows hundreds of thousands of distinct CDR3 sequences, about 10% of them seen only once. The sample consisted of PBMCs from the stem cell graft donor, taken from the stem cell graft. Receptors originate from a human donor who donated a stem cell graft to a child with acute myeloid leukemia.

The rearrangement joins TRBV12-3 or TRBV12-4 to TRBJ1-1; perhaps TRBD1 as D (5 bases). The CDR3 loop spans 14 amino acids. The germline V and J ends were trimmed by 5 bases and 0 bases, with 10 bases remaining between them. CDR3 sequence reads: CASSATTVNTEAFF. DNA for the CDR3: TGTGCCAGCAGTGCGACGACAGTGAACACTGAAGCTTTCTTT.

This clonotype was detected many times. The chain employs TRBV5-1 and TRBJ1-1, with 8 positions matching TRBD1. This CDR3 has 14 amino acids. Germline assignment: CDR1 SGHRS and CDR2 YFSETQ. The V segment lost 4 bases and the J segment 5 bases; nucleotides outside the gene matches: 7. Here the CDR3 reads CASSATGVETEAFF. The DNA of the CDR3 is TGCGCCAGCAGCGCGACAGGGGTCGAGACTGAAGCTTTCTTT.

There are a few counts of this clonotype. This chain links TRBV20-1 with TRBJ2-7; D may be TRBD1 (5 bases). Germline assignment: CDR1 DFQATT and CDR2 SNEGSKA (reference sequence). The CDR3 runs to 12 residues. Deletions cut 0 bases from V and 6 bases from J, with 9 bases between. The CDR3 bases are TGCAGTGCTAGAGATCAGGGCCCCGAGCAGTACTTC. Its protein is CSARDQGPEQYF.

The J gene is TRBJ2-2, the V gene TRBV7-2; D is possibly TRBD2 (6 bases). Looked up from germline, CDR1 is SGHTA and CDR2 is FQGNSA. CDR3 length: 15 residues. Trimming stripped 5 bases from V and 3 bases from J, with 13 bases between. The CDR3 bases are TGTGCCAGCAGCAGCGGGCCGGGGGACACCGGGGAGCTGTTTTTT. It codes for CASSSGPGDTGELFF.

V is TRBV7-2 and J is TRBJ1-1, with a possible D match to TRBD1 (6 bases). Per germline, CDR1 SGHTA and CDR2 FQGNSA. Trimming shortened V by 7 bases and J by 4 bases, and 16 bases separated the two germline ends. This CDR3 spans 14 amino acids. DNA of the CDR3: TGTGCCAGCACTGGAGGGGGGATAGGCACTGAAGCTTTCTTT. It yields the protein CASTGGGIGTEAFF.

The chain joins TRBV6-1 to TRBJ1-4; a possible D gene is TRBD1 (5 bases). The V end lost 6 bases, the J end lost 2 bases, and 10 bases lay between the germline ends. Germline CDR1 and CDR2: MNHNS and SASEGT. The CDR3 loop spans 14 amino acids. This CDR3 reads CASSSGITNEKLFF. The DNA for the CDR3 is TGTGCCAGCAGCTCAGGGATTACTAATGAAAAACTGTTTTTT.

The chain recombines TRBV4-1 with TRBJ1-1, with D possibly matching TRBD1 (6 bases). V lost 2 bases to trimming and J lost 4 bases, with 17 bases between them. The CDR3 spans 16 residues. Germline CDR1 is MGHRA and CDR2 is YSYEKL. Here the CDR3 reads CASSQPHRERTTEAFF. CDR3 nucleotide sequence: TGCGCCAGCAGCCAACCGCACAGGGAAAGGACCACTGAAGCTTTCTTT.

This clonotype turned up a few times. The chain has TRBV7-2 and TRBJ1-2, with TRBD1 identical over 9 bases. Looked up from germline, CDR1 is SGHTA and CDR2 is FQGNSA. V lost 1 base, J lost 4 bases, and 7 bases stayed unmatched. The CDR3 spans 16 residues. For the CDR3, the DNA is TGTGCCAGCAGCTTAGAGGTTGGGGGACAGGGCTATGGCTACACCTTC. Its protein product is CASSLEVGGQGYGYTF.

This clonotype was seen only a few times. The chain has TRBV5-1 and TRBJ1-1, with a possible D match to TRBD1 (6 bases). The CDR3 sequence is 15 residues long. Deletions cut 3 bases from V and 2 bases from J, with 14 bases between. The V gene's germline CDR1 is SGHRS and CDR2 YFSETQ. In DNA, the CDR3 is TGCGCCAGCAGCTCACAGGGACGAGGTAACACTGAAGCTTTCTTT. This gives the protein CASSSQGRGNTEAFF.

This clonotype was found many times. The chain couples TRBV18 to TRBJ2-1; possibly TRBD1 or TRBD2 for D (6 bases each). The germline V and J ends were trimmed by 3 bases and 15 bases, with 15 bases remaining between them. Germline V lookup: CDR1 KGHSH, CDR2 LQKENI. The CDR3 has 12 amino acids. The CDR3 nucleotides read TGTGCCAGCTCACCTCGAGGGGGGAGAGTGTTCTTC. It yields the protein CASSPRGGRVFF.

The J gene is TRBJ2-7, the V gene TRBV7-2, with D perhaps TRBD2 (7 bases). The V end was cut by 5 bases, the J end by 5 bases, with 16 bases between. The CDR3 contains 14 residues. CDR1 is SGHTA, CDR2 FQGNSA, per germline. The DNA for the CDR3 is TGTGCCAGCAGCCCGCGGGGGCCTGAAAACGAGCAGTACTTC. Its translation is CASSPRGPENEQYF.

This clonotype was found many times. This sequence joins TRBV7-3 and TRBJ2-7, with D unresolved. The V and J ends lost 2 bases and 1 base respectively, with 12 bases between them. Looked up from germline, CDR1 is SGHTA and CDR2 is FQGTGA. The CDR3 length is 15 residues. The CDR3 nucleotides are TGTGCCAGCAGCTTAGGATTGGGGTCGTCCTACGAGCAGTACTTC. It yields the protein CASSLGLGSSYEQYF.

This clonotype has more than one count but fewer than ten. V usage is TRBV5-5 and J usage is TRBJ2-1; D is uncertain. The V gene's germline CDR1 is SGHKS and CDR2 YYEKEE (reference sequence). This CDR3 contains 12 residues. Between the trimmed V and J ends, which lost 1 base and 12 bases, there was a span of 11 bases. The CDR3 nucleotides read TGTGCCAGCAGCTTGCCCTCCCCAGGGCAGTTCTTC. As protein: CASSLPSPGQFF.

The rearrangement joins TRBV28 to TRBJ1-2, with D possibly being TRBD1 (5 bases). CDR1 and CDR2 from the germline V gene are MDHEN and SYDVKM. V dropped 11 bases and J dropped 6 bases, with 16 bases sitting between them. This CDR3 contains 12 residues. This CDR3 reads CAPCYRLDGYTF. CDR3 sequence (DNA): TGTGCCCCTTGTTACAGGTTGGATGGCTACACCTTC.

The gene calls are TRBV15 and TRBJ2-2; the D gene is possibly TRBD1 (6 bases). Trimming took 1 base from V and 2 from J, leaving 11 bases between them. In germline, CDR1 is LNHNV, CDR2 YYDKDF (reference sequence). CDR3 length: 16 amino acids. In DNA, the CDR3 is TGTGCCACCAGCAGAGGGACAGCCTATAACACCGGGGAGCTGTTTTTT. Translating gives CATSRGTAYNTGELFF.

Ten or more counts support this clonotype. J is TRBJ2-7 and V is TRBV4-3; a possible D gene is TRBD1 (6 bases). This CDR3 is 15 amino acids long. The V and J ends lost 0 bases and 0 bases respectively, with 9 bases between them. Germline V CDR1 and CDR2: LGHNA, YSLEER. CDR3 residues: CASSQDTGPSYEQYF. CDR3 nucleotide sequence: TGCGCCAGCAGCCAAGATACAGGGCCCTCCTACGAGCAGTACTTC.

V gene TRBV7-2 combines with J gene TRBJ2-1, with 12 bases identical to TRBD2. The germline CDR1 and CDR2 sequences are SGHTA and FQGNSA. There are 16 residues in the CDR3. The junction had 5 bases not matched to a gene; V was cut back by 0 bases and J by 8 bases. The chain's CDR3 is CASSLALAGGPDEQFF. As DNA, the CDR3 is TGTGCCAGCAGCTTAGCTCTAGCGGGAGGGCCAGATGAGCAGTTCTTC.

This clonotype showed up just a few times. The V gene is TRBV7-6, the J gene TRBJ2-7; 12 bases align to TRBD2. Trimming cost V 2 bases and J 6 bases; bases outside gene matches: 5. The CDR3 runs 15 residues. The germline V gene has CDR1 SGHVS and CDR2 FNYEAQ. The chain's CDR3 is CASSLSLAGGREQYF. The CDR3 DNA follows: TGTGCCAGCAGCTTATCCCTAGCGGGAGGGCGCGAGCAGTACTTC.

This clonotype appeared a few times. This chain links TRBV7-9 with TRBJ2-3, with 10 bases matching TRBD2. Germline CDR1 SEHNR, CDR2 FQNEAQ (reference sequence). Losses at the gene ends were 5 bases for V and 4 bases for J; bases not matched to a gene: 9. The CDR3 sequence is 16 residues long. CDR3 region: CASSPILAGASDTQYF. The CDR3 region has the DNA TGTGCCAGCAGCCCGATCCTAGCGGGAGCCTCAGATACGCAGTATTTT.

Many counts were recorded for this clonotype. This rearrangement joins TRBV6-2 or TRBV6-3 to TRBJ1-1; D possibly corresponds to TRBD1 (5 bases). The CDR3 totals 14 residues. Germline loops: CDR1 MNHEY, CDR2 SVGEGT. V was clipped by 10 bases and J by 0 bases, with 15 bases between them. As DNA, the CDR3 is TGTGCCACCAGACGGGGGAGAATGAACACTGAAGCTTTCTTT. Translation: CATRRGRMNTEAFF.

This clonotype occurred many times. The CDR3 sequence: CATSGKGETQYF. The DNA of the CDR3 is TGTGCTACTAGCGGGAAAGGGGAGACCCAGTACTTC. This chain links TRBV10-3 with TRBJ2-5; 10 positions agree with TRBD2. Germline CDR1 reads ENHRY; CDR2 reads SYGVKD. There are 12 residues in the CDR3.

This sequence joins TRBV9 and TRBJ2-5, with 9 nucleotides matching TRBD1. V trimming: 0 bases; J trimming: 5 bases; junction bases outside the gene matches: 2. The CDR3 consists of 14 residues. From germline, CDR1 is SGDLS and CDR2 YYNGEE. The CDR3 protein is CASSVGTGVETQYF. The CDR3 DNA sequence: TGTGCCAGCAGCGTAGGGACAGGGGTTGAGACCCAGTACTTC.

The chain recombines TRBV6-1 with TRBJ1-5; 7 nucleotides align to TRBD1. Losses at the gene ends were 1 base for V and 7 bases for J; bases not matched to a gene: 7. This CDR3 contains 15 residues. The germline V gene encodes CDR1 MNHNS and CDR2 SASEGT. This CDR3 reads CASSEEGAGGQPQHF. For the CDR3, the DNA is TGTGCCAGCAGTGAAGAGGGGGCAGGGGGACAGCCCCAGCATTTT.

This chain joins TRBV11-2 and TRBJ2-6; weak D call: TRBD2 (5 bases). V was pared by 6 bases and J by 1 base, with 22 bases between. CDR1 is SGHAT, CDR2 FQNNGV, per germline. The length of the CDR3 is 19 residues. CDR3 residues: CASSLKGSGERSGANVLTF. The CDR3 bases are TGTGCCAGCAGTCTTAAAGGGTCCGGGGAGCGGTCTGGGGCCAACGTCCTGACTTTC. Drawing the rest from reference TRBV11-2 and TRBJ2-6, the complete variable domain is EAGVAQSPRYKIIEKRQSVAFWCNPISGHATLYWYQQILGQGPKLLIQFQNNGVVDDSQLPKDRFSAERLKGVDSTLKIQPAKLEDSAVYLCASSLKGSGERSGANVLTFGAGSRLTVL.

The chain links TRBV15 to TRBJ2-4; no clear D gene. V was clipped by 2 bases and J by 0 bases, with 14 bases between them. There are 17 residues in the CDR3. In germline, CDR1 is LNHNV, CDR2 YYDKDF (reference sequence). The CDR3 spells CATSRSLARVAKNIQYF. CDR3 in DNA: TGTGCCACCAGCAGATCCCTTGCTAGGGTAGCCAAAAACATTCAGTACTTC.

The chain couples TRBV19 to TRBJ2-4; 7 bases are a match to TRBD2. The J segment lost 3 bases and the V segment lost 5 bases, leaving 10 bases of the junction unmatched. Germline CDR1 reads LNHDA; CDR2 reads SQIVND (reference sequence). CDR3 size: 16 residues. CDR3 sequence reads: CASSPSAGMGKNIQYF. The CDR3 region has the DNA TGTGCCAGTAGTCCCTCAGCGGGAATGGGCAAAAACATTCAGTACTTC.

This clonotype was seen at least ten times. The chain uses TRBV20-1 and TRBJ2-2, with 8 positions matching TRBD2. Trimming removed 5 bases from V and 1 base from J; junction bases left unmatched: 9. This CDR3 spans 16 amino acids. Germline CDR1 is DFQATT and CDR2 is SNEGSKA (reference sequence). The CDR3 protein is CSAYPAGGGNTGELFF. CDR3 coding DNA: TGCAGTGCTTACCCCGCGGGGGGAGGGAACACCGGGGAGCTGTTTTTT.

This clonotype has at least ten counts. V is TRBV15 and J is TRBJ2-1; 8 bases align to TRBD2. The ends lost 6 bases at V and 3 bases at J; junction bases unmatched: 13. This CDR3 comprises 17 residues. Germline lookup yields CDR1 LNHNV and CDR2 YYDKDF (reference sequence). DNA for the CDR3: TGTGCCACCAGTTTCGGGTTAGGGACTAGAAGCTACAATGAGCAGTTCTTC. It specifies CATSFGLGTRSYNEQFF.

This clonotype was observed once. One end of the junction fails to match germline, which may point to a read error. This chain uses TRBV11-2 with TRBJ2-3; D is perhaps TRBD1 (5 bases). The CDR3 is 15 amino acids. CDR1 SGHAT and CDR2 FQNNGV come from the germline V gene. The CDR3 here is CASSLGSRAVDTQYF. The CDR3 DNA follows: TGTGCTAGCAGCTTAGGATCCAGGGCGGTAGATACGCAGTATTTT. Filled out from reference TRBV11-2 and TRBJ2-3, the complete variable domain reads EAGVAQSPRYKIIEKRQSVAFWCNPISGHATLYWYQQILGQGPKLLIQFQNNGVVDDSQLPKDRFSAERLKGVDSTLKIQPAKLEDSAVYLCASSLGSRAVDTQYFGPGTRLTVL.

There are many counts of this clonotype. The V call is TRBV6-2 or TRBV6-3, the J call TRBJ2-5; the D gene is possibly TRBD2 (6 bases). V was pared by 2 bases and J by 0 bases, with 16 bases between. The V gene's germline CDR1 is MNHEY and CDR2 SVGEGT. The length of the CDR3 is 17 residues. The CDR3 reads CASSYGLAAMYQETQYF. CDR3 sequence (DNA): TGTGCCAGCAGTTACGGTTTAGCGGCTATGTACCAAGAGACCCAGTACTTC.